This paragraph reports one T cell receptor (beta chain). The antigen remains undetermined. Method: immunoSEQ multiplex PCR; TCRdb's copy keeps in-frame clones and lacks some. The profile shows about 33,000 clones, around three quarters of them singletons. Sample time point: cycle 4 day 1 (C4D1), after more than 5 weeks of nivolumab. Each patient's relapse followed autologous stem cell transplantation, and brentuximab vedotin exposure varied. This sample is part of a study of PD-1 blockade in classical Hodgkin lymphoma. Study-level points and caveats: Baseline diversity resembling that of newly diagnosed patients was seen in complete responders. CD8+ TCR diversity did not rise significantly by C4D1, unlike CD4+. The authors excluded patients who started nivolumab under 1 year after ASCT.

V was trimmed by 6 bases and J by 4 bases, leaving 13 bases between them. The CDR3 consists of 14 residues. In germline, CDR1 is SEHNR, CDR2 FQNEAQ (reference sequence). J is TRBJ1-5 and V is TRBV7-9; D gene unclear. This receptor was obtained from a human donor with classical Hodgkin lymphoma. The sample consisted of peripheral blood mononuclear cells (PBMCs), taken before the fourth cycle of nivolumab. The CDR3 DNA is TGTGCCAGCAGTTCTACAAGACCTAATCAGCCCCAGCATTTT. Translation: CASSSTRPNQPQHF.